The 22 T cell receptor beta chains in this list originate from one sample, sequenced in a study of T cell repertoires in cytomegalovirus infection. No antigen has been assigned to these receptors. MiXCR was run by TCRdb on the reads, yielding one entry per CDR3 protein. The sample contains 650,000 to 900,000 distinct CDR3 sequences, around a third of which appear only once. The source material was cultured CD8+ T cells from PBMCs, sampled from culture after CMV antigen stimulation. The receptors originated from a human donor in good health (CMV status not recorded). Some clones in this sample may be carry-over from other donors' samples.

The chain carries TRBV4-3 and TRBJ1-1; D is possibly TRBD1 (6 bases). Germline V gene data show CDR1 as LGHNA and CDR2 as YSLEER. The length of the CDR3 is 18 residues. V lost 1 base and J 2 bases, leaving 20 bases between the germline ends. The chain's CDR3 is CASSQGTAEGPSNTEAFF. CDR3 DNA sequence: TGCGCCAGCAGCCAAGGGACAGCGGAAGGGCCTTCCAACACTGAAGCTTTCTTT.

Points on this clonotype: A clone one base away is much larger, so this may be a read error. The gene calls are TRBV7-2 and TRBJ2-5, with D perhaps TRBD1 (5 bases). This CDR3 is 12 amino acids long. CDR1 and CDR2 from the germline V gene are SGHTA and FQGNSA. CDR3 protein: CVSSARQETQYF. The CDR3 nucleotides are TGTGTCAGCAGCGCGAGACAGGAGACCCAGTACTTC.

The rearrangement links TRBV19 to TRBJ1-2; 8 bases fit TRBD1. The CDR3 has 15 amino acids. Germline lookup yields CDR1 LNHDA and CDR2 SQIVND (reference sequence). Germline trimming cut 7 bases from V and 7 bases from J; bases unmatched to any gene: 14. The CDR3 DNA reads TGTGCCAGTAACCCAACCAGGGGGCTTTCGGGTGGCTACACCTTC. Its translation is CASNPTRGLSGGYTF.

The CDR3 DNA sequence: TGTGCCAGCAGTGATCCGGGACAGGGTCACGAGACCCAGTACTTC. The encoded protein is CASSDPGQGHETQYF. The chain has TRBV28 and TRBJ2-5; 9 bases match TRBD1. Germline trimming cut 5 bases from V and 5 bases from J; bases unmatched to any gene: 9. This CDR3 has 15 amino acids. Germline CDR1 MDHEN, CDR2 SYDVKM. Combining the CDR3 with reference TRBV28 and TRBJ2-5 gives the whole variable domain DVKVTQSSRYLVKRTGEKVFLECVQDMDHENMFWYRQDPGLGLRLIYFSYDVKMKEKGDIPEGYSVSREKKERFSLILESASTNQTSMYLCASSDPGQGHETQYFGPGTRLLVL.

For this clonotype: The junction departs from germline at one end; a sequencing error may be responsible. This rearrangement joins TRBV7-9 to TRBJ2-3; D perhaps matches TRBD1 (6 bases). Germline CDR1 reads SEHNR; CDR2 reads FQNEAQ (reference sequence). There are 15 residues in the CDR3. Here the CDR3 reads CASSSGSGDTDTQYF. In DNA, the CDR3 is TGTGCTAGCAGCTCCGGGTCAGGGGACACAGATACGCAGTATTTT.

The chain has TRBV27 and TRBJ2-1, with 9 bases that match TRBD1. The V and J ends lost 0 bases and 8 bases, in that order; junction bases with no gene match: 14. The germline gives CDR1 MNHEY, CDR2 SMNVEV (reference sequence). The CDR3 spans 18 residues. For the CDR3, the DNA is TGTGCCAGCAGTTTATCAATGCCCGGGACAGGGTTTCCCGATGAGCAGTTCTTC. Its translation is CASSLSMPGTGFPDEQFF.

This clonotype was counted a few times. CDR3: CATAGNGGYTF. The CDR3 bases are TGTGCCACAGCCGGGAACGGTGGCTACACCTTC. J is TRBJ1-2 and V is TRBV27, with D unresolved. This CDR3 contains 11 residues. V dropped 10 bases and J dropped 7 bases, with 13 bases sitting between them. CDR1 is MNHEY and CDR2 is SMNVEV in the germline V gene (reference sequence).

The rearrangement links TRBV11-2 to TRBJ1-1, with unresolved D. V dropped 5 bases and J dropped 6 bases, with 16 bases sitting between them. The CDR3 is made up of 14 amino acids. In germline, CDR1 is SGHAT, CDR2 FQNNGV. The CDR3 DNA is TGTGCCAGCAGCGAATCGCTTTTGCAGCCTGAAGCTTTCTTT. Translating it yields CASSESLLQPEAFF. Based on the CDR3 plus reference TRBV11-2 and TRBJ1-1, the full variable domain is EAGVAQSPRYKIIEKRQSVAFWCNPISGHATLYWYQQILGQGPKLLIQFQNNGVVDDSQLPKDRFSAERLKGVDSTLKIQPAKLEDSAVYLCASSESLLQPEAFFGQGTRLTVV.

The table lists this clonotype with a few counts. The V gene is TRBV12-5, the J gene TRBJ2-7; D remains ambiguous. The CDR3 is 14 amino acids. CDR1 LGHNT and CDR2 FRNRAP come from the germline V gene. The V gene lost 1 base and the J gene lost 0 bases, with 7 bases spanning the gap. DNA of the CDR3: TGTGCTAGTGGTTTGGGCGTACCCTCCTACGAGCAGTACTTC. Encoded protein: CASGLGVPSYEQYF. The whole variable domain, remainder taken from reference TRBV12-5 and TRBJ2-7, is DARVTQTPRHKVTEMGQEVTMRCQPILGHNTVFWYRQTMMQGLELLAYFRNRAPLDDSGMPKDRFSAEMPDATLATLKIQPSEPRDSAVYFCASGLGVPSYEQYFGPGTRLTVT.

The genes are TRBV12-3 or TRBV12-4 and TRBJ2-1, with D perhaps matching TRBD1 or TRBD2 (5 bases each). The ends were cut back, 1 base at V and 0 bases at J, with 16 bases in the middle. The CDR3 is made up of 18 amino acids. The CDR3 sequence is CASSLEFAGTSSYNEQFF. The CDR3 bases are TGTGCCAGCAGTTTAGAGTTCGCAGGGACCAGCTCCTACAATGAGCAGTTCTTC.

The sample holds many counts of this clonotype. The V gene is TRBV7-2, the J gene TRBJ1-2; 12 bases fit TRBD1. The CDR3 loop spans 14 amino acids. Unmatched junction bases numbered 4, after V lost 5 bases and J lost 6 bases. Germline CDR1 and CDR2: SGHTA and FQGNSA. The CDR3 protein is CASSHGTGGHGYTF. In DNA, the CDR3 is TGTGCCAGCAGCCACGGGACAGGGGGCCATGGCTACACCTTC.

This clonotype was detected only a few times. The chain couples TRBV9 to TRBJ1-4; 9 nucleotides align to TRBD1. Germline V gene lookup returns CDR1 SGDLS and CDR2 YYNGEE. Trimming removed 3 bases from V and 0 bases from J; junction bases left unmatched: 6. The CDR3 covers 17 residues. The DNA for the CDR3 is TGTGCCAGCAGCGAGGGACAGGGAATTGCAACTAATGAAAAACTGTTTTTT. Amino acids: CASSEGQGIATNEKLFF.

This clonotype was found a few times. CDR3 in DNA: TGTGCCAGCAACAGACCCGGAGGGGCGAACACCGGGGAGCTGTTTTTT. This gives the protein CASNRPGGANTGELFF. This rearrangement joins TRBV7-8 to TRBJ2-2; D might be TRBD2 (6 bases). Deletions cut 7 bases from V and 0 bases from J, with 15 bases between. The length of the CDR3 is 16 residues. The V gene's germline CDR1 is SGHVS and CDR2 FQNEAQ.

This clonotype has a handful of counts. The genes are TRBV2 and TRBJ2-2, with 7 bases matching TRBD1. Germline assignment: CDR1 SNHLY and CDR2 FYNNEI. J gave up 2 bases and V 10 bases, and 4 bases lay outside the gene matches. The length of the CDR3 is 13 residues. CDR3 residues: CAIPGGNTGELFF. CDR3 sequence (DNA): TGTGCCATTCCAGGGGGAAACACCGGGGAGCTGTTTTTT. The variable domain in full, completed from reference TRBV2 and TRBJ2-2, reads EPEVTQTPSHQVTQMGQEVILRCVPISNHLYFYWYRQILGQKVEFLVSFYNNEISEKSEIFDDQFSVERPDGSNFTLKIRSTKLEDSAMYFCAIPGGNTGELFFGEGSRLTVL.

This clonotype was counted at least ten times. The CDR3 sequence: CASSRSGKGTEAFF. CDR3 nucleotide sequence: TGTGCCAGCAGCCGATCGGGGAAGGGGACTGAAGCTTTCTTT. The chain has TRBV7-2 and TRBJ1-1; TRBD1 is a possible D gene (5 bases). This CDR3 has 14 residues. V lost 5 bases and J 5 bases, leaving 15 bases between the germline ends. From germline, CDR1 is SGHTA and CDR2 FQGNSA. The variable domain in full, completed from reference TRBV7-2 and TRBJ1-1, reads GAGVSQSPSNKVTEKGKDVELRCDPISGHTALYWYRQSLGQGLEFLIYFQGNSAPDKSGLPSDRFSAERTGGSVSTLTIQRTQQEDSAVYLCASSRSGKGTEAFFGQGTRLTVV.

This clonotype was detected a few times. The chain combines TRBV7-6 with TRBJ1-1; unclear D gene. The V gene lost 5 bases and the J gene lost 1 base, with 14 bases spanning the gap. Germline V gene sequence: CDR1 SGHVS, CDR2 FNYEAQ. The CDR3 is made up of 15 amino acids. The CDR3 nucleotides are TGTGCCAGCAGCCGTTCACGGGGAGAGAACACTGAAGCTTTCTTT. Amino acids: CASSRSRGENTEAFF.

About this clonotype: With a much larger clone just one base away, this may be a read error. The chain combines TRBV9 with TRBJ2-5; D gene uncertain. The CDR3 is 11 residues long. CDR1 SGDLS and CDR2 YYNGEE come from the germline V gene. The CDR3 DNA is TGTGCCAACAGCGATCAAGAGACCCAGTACTTC. Protein: CANSDQETQYF.

V usage is TRBV7-9 and J usage is TRBJ2-1; perhaps TRBD2 as D (5 bases). V was cut by 7 bases and J by 8 bases, with 18 bases left in between. Germline CDR1 and CDR2: SEHNR and FQNEAQ (reference sequence). The CDR3 extends over 14 amino acids. This chain's CDR3 is CASTRGPLEDEQFF. Written as DNA, the CDR3 is TGTGCCAGCACCCGCGGGCCCCTGGAGGATGAGCAGTTCTTC.

The chain links TRBV12-5 to TRBJ2-1, with 8 bases identical to TRBD2. The CDR3 has 16 amino acids. The V and J ends lost 0 bases and 8 bases, in that order; junction bases with no gene match: 9. The germline gives CDR1 LGHNT, CDR2 FRNRAP. CDR3 sequence reads: CASGLVRAGGWDEQFF. The CDR3, as DNA: TGTGCTAGTGGTTTGGTACGGGCGGGGGGCTGGGATGAGCAGTTCTTC.

This clonotype has more than one count but fewer than ten. The CDR3 nucleotides are TGTGCCAGCAGTGATGAAGGGTACGTCACTGAAGCTTTCTTT. It yields the protein CASSDEGYVTEAFF. The chain is built from TRBV25-1 and TRBJ1-1; D is undetermined. V lost 3 bases to trimming and J lost 4 bases, with 12 bases between them. Germline V gene data show CDR1 as MGHDK and CDR2 as SYGVNS. The CDR3 totals 14 residues.

The chain recombines TRBV11-1 with TRBJ2-7; D is unresolved. The V end was cut by 2 bases, the J end by 6 bases, with 11 bases between. The CDR3 loop spans 13 amino acids. Germline values: CDR1 SGHAT, CDR2 FQDESV (reference sequence). CDR3 region: CASSLSAPREQYF. The CDR3 DNA follows: TGTGCCAGCAGCTTATCGGCCCCGCGCGAGCAGTACTTC.

CDR3 DNA: TGTGCCAGCAGTTTATCACAGGGATCACCCCTCCACTTT. It codes for CASSLSQGSPLHF. The V call is TRBV27, the J call TRBJ1-6; D may be TRBD1 (6 bases). In germline, CDR1 is MNHEY, CDR2 SMNVEV (reference sequence). Trimming shortened V by 0 bases and J by 10 bases, and 7 bases separated the two germline ends. The CDR3 sequence is 13 residues long.